The clone carrying this TCR beta chain is a singleton in its sample. The data were taken from a study of T cell changes during pregnancy in multiple sclerosis. This CDR3 spans 13 amino acids. Germline loops: CDR1 GTSNPN, CDR2 SVGIG (reference sequence). V dropped 0 bases and J dropped 8 bases, with 12 bases sitting between them. Assay: immunoSEQ multiplex PCR; the TCRdb copy retains only in-frame clones and omits some. The sample carries about 96,000 clones, roughly 92% recorded once. This chain connects TRBV30 to TRBJ2-3; TRBD2 is a possible D gene (5 bases). Specimen: peripheral blood, collected in the first trimester of pregnancy. This receptor was obtained from a female donor with multiple sclerosis, enrolled in a pregnancy study. The CDR3 spells CAWSVAGVVTQYF. In DNA form, the CDR3 reads TGTGCCTGGAGTGTAGCCGGGGTGGTTACGCAGTATTTT.